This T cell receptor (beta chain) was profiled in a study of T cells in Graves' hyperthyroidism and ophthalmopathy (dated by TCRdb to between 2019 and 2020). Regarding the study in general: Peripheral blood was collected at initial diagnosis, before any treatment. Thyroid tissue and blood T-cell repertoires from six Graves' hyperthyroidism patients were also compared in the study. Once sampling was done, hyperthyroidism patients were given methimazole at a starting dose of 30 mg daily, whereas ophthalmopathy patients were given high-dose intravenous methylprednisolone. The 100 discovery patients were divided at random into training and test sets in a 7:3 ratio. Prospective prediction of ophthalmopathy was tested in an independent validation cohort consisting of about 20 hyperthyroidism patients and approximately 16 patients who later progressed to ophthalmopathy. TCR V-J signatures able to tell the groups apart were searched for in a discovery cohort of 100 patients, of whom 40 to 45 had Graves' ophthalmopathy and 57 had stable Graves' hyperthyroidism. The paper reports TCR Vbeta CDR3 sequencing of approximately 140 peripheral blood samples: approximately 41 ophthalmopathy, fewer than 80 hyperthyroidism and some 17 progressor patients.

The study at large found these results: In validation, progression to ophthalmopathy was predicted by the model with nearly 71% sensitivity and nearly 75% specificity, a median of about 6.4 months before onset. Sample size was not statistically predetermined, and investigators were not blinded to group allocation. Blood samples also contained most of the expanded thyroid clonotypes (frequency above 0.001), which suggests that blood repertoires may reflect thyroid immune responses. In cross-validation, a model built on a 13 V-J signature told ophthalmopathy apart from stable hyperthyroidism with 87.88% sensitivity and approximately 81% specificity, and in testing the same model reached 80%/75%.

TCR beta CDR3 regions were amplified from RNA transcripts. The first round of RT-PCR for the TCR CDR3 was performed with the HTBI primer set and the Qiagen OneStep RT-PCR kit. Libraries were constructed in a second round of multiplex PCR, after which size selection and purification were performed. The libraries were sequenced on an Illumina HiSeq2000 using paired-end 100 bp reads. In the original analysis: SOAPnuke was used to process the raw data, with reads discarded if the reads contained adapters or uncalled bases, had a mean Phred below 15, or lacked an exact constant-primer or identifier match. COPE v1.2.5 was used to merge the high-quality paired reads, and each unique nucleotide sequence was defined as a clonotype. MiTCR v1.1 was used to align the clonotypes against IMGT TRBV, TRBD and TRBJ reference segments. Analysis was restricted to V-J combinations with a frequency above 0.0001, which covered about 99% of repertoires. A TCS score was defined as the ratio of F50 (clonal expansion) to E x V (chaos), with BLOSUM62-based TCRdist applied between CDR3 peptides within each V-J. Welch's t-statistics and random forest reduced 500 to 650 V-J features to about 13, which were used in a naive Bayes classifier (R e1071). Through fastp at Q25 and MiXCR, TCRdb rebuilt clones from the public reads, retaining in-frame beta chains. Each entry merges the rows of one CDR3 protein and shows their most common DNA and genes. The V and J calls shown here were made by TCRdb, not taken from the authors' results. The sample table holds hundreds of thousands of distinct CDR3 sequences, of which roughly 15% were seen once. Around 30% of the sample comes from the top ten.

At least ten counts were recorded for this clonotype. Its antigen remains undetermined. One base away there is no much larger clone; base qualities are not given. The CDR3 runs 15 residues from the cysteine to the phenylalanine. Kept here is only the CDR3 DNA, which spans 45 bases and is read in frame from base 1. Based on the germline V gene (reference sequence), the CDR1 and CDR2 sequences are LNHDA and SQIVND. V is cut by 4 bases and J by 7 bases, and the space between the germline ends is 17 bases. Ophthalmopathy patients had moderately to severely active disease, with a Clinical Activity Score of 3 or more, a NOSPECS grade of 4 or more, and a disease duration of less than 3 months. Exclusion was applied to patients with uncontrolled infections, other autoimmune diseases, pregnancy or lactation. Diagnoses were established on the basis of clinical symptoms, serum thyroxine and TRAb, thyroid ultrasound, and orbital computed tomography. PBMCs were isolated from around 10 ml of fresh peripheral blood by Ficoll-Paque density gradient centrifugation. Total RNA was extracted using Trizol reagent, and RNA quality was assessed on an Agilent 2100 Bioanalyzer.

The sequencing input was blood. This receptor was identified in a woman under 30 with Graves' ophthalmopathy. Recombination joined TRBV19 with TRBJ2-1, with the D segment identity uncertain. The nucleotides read TGTGCCAGTAGTACTTCCGGGTCACGGAAGAATGAGCAGTTCTTC. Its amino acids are CASSTSGSRKNEQFF.